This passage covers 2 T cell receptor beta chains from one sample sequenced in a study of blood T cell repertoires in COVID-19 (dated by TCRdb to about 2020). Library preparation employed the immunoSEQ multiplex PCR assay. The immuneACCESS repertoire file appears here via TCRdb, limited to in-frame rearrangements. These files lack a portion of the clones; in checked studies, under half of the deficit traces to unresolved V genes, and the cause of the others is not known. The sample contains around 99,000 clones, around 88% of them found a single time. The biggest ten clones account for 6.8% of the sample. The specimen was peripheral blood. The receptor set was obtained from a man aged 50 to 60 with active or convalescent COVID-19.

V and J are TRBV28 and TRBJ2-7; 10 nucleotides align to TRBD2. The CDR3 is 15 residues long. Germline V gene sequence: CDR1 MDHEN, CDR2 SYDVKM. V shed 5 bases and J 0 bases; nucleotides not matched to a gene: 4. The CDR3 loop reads CASSQTSGHSYEQYF. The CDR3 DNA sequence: TGTGCCAGCAGTCAGACTAGCGGGCACTCCTACGAGCAGTACTTC. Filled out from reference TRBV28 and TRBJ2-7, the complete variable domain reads DVKVTQSSRYLVKRTGEKVFLECVQDMDHENMFWYRQDPGLGLRLIYFSYDVKMKEKGDIPEGYSVSREKKERFSLILESASTNQTSMYLCASSQTSGHSYEQYFGPGTRLTVT.

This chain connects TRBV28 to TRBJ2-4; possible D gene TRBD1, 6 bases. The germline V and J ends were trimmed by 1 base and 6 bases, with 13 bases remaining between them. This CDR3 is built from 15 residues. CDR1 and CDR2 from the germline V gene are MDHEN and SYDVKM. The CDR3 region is CASSLFSWGRNIQYF. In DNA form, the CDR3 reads TGTGCCAGCAGTTTATTTTCATGGGGGCGAAACATTCAGTACTTC. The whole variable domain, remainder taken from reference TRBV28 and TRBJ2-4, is DVKVTQSSRYLVKRTGEKVFLECVQDMDHENMFWYRQDPGLGLRLIYFSYDVKMKEKGDIPEGYSVSREKKERFSLILESASTNQTSMYLCASSLFSWGRNIQYFGAGTRLSVL.